This T cell receptor (beta chain) was captured in a study of T cell clonotyping in hematopoietic cell transplantation. Sequenced by immunoSEQ multiplex PCR; TCRdb stores in-frame clones only, minus some. The sample has some 14,000 clones, 70% to 90% seen once; the top ten hold about 13%. Germline V gene lookup returns CDR1 SGDLS and CDR2 YYNGEE. V lost 3 bases to trimming and J lost 7 bases; unmatched junction nucleotides: 3. The CDR3 is 12 residues long. Study results and limitations: After transplant, recipient diversity fell while pathologically expanded clonotypes grew through day 180. CD4 and CD8 repertoire contributions could not be separated without sorting.

On this clone: Its antigen is as yet unknown.

J is TRBJ1-1 and V is TRBV9, with 7 bases lining up with TRBD1. The sequence came from a male patient in his fifties or sixties who had an allogeneic stem cell transplant from an unrelated donor, so T cells may come from the graft donor. Some clones in this sample may be carry-over from other donors' samples. The sample consisted of PBMCs, taken 100 days after allogeneic stem cell transplant. CDR3 sequence reads: CASSATGLEAFF. Here the CDR3 DNA reads TGTGCCAGCAGCGCGACAGGGCTTGAAGCTTTCTTT.